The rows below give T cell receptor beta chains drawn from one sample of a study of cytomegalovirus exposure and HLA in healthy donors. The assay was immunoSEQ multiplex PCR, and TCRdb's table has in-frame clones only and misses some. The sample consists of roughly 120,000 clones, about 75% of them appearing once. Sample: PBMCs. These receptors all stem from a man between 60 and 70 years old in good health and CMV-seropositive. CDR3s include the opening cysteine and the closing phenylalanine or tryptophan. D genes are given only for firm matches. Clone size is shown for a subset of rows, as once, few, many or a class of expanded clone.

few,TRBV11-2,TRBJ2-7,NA,TGTGCCAGCAGCTTAAACCGGGACAACTCCTACGAGCAGTACTTC,CASSLNRDNSYEQYF
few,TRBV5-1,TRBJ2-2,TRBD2,TGCGCCAGCAGCTTTGGGGGGATTGGACTAGCGGGAGAACACGGGGAGCTGTTTTTT,CASSFGGIGLAGEHGELFF
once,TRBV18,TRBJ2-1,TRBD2,TGTGCCAGCTCACCGAGGCGGGAGGCATACAATGAGCAGTTCTTC,CASSPRREAYNEQFF
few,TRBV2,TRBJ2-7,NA,TGTGCCAGCAGCTTGGCGGCTAGCGAGAAATACGAGCAGTACTTC,CASSLAASEKYEQYF
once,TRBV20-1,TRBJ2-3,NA,TGCAGTGCTAGGCCCCAGCGGACGCAGTATTTT,CSARPQRTQYF
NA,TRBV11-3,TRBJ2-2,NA,TGTGCCAGCAGCTTGTCCCAATTGAACACCGGGGAGCTGTTTTTT,CASSLSQLNTGELFF
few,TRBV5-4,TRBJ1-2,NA,TGTGCCAGCACCCCCCGGGCGGGGTATGGCTACACCTTC,CASTPRAGYGYTF
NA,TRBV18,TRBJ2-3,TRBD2,TGTGCCAGCTCACCAACGGGACTAGGTGCAGATACGCAGTATTTT,CASSPTGLGADTQYF
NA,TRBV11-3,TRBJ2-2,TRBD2,TGTGCCAGCAGCTACGGACTAGCGGGAGCGGCCGGGGAGCTGTTTTTT,CASSYGLAGAAGELFF
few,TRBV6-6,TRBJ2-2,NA,TGTGCCAGCAGTTACCTTCATGGAGTACCCGGGGAGCTGTTTTTT,CASSYLHGVPGELFF
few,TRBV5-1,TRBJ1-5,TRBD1,TGCGCCAGCAGCCCAGGGGGCCCCAGCAATCAGCCCCAGCATTTT,CASSPGGPSNQPQHF
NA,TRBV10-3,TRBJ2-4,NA,TGTGCCATCAGTAGGACAGGGAGGGACAAAAACATTCAGTACTTC,CAISRTGRDKNIQYF
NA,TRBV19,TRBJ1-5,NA,TGTGCCAGTAGTATGAGTCTCCATAGCGGTCAGCCCCAGCATTTT,CASSMSLHSGQPQHF
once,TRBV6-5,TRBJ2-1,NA,TGTGCCAGCAGCCTTCCCAATGAGCAGTTCTTC,CASSLPNEQFF
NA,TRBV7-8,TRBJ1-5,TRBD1,TGTGCCAGCAGCCCTCCAAGGGACAGGGGGGATCAGCCCCAGCATTTT,CASSPPRDRGDQPQHF
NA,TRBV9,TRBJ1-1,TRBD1,TGTGCCAGCAGCCCAACTTTATTAGGGACAGGGTGGGGGACTGAAGCTTTCTTT,CASSPTLLGTGWGTEAFF
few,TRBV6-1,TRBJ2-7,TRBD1,TGTGCCAGCAGTGAAACTCTCACAGGGGGCGCAGACGAGCAGTACTTC,CASSETLTGGADEQYF
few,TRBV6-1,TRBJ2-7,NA,TGTGCCAGCAGTGAGGCCCCCCCAGGGAACCCCTACGAGCAGTACTTC,CASSEAPPGNPYEQYF
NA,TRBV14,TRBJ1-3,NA,TGTGCCAGCAGCTCAGGGGCATATGGAAACACCATATATTTT,CASSSGAYGNTIYF
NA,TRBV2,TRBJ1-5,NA,TGTGCCAGCAGTGAGTCCACCCCCCTAAGTAGCAATCAGCCCCAGCATTTT,CASSESTPLSSNQPQHF
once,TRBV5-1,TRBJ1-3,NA,TGCGCCAGCAGCTTAACACAGGGTTACTCTGGAAACACCATATATTTT,CASSLTQGYSGNTIYF
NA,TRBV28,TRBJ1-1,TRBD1,TGTGCCAGCAGTTTAACAGGGGGCGCTAGGGCTTTCTTT,CASSLTGGARAFF
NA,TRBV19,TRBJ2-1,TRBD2,TGTGCCAGTACCCCCTTAGCGGGAGAGTCCTACAATGAGCAGTTCTTC,CASTPLAGESYNEQFF
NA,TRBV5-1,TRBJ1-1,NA,TGCGCCAGCAGCCTCGGGGGGGGCTCTAACACTGAAGCTTTCTTT,CASSLGGGSNTEAFF
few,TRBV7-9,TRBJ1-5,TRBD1,TGTGCCAGCAGCCCCGGACAGGGACGGAATCAGCCCCAGCATTTT,CASSPGQGRNQPQHF
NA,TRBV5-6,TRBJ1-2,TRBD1,TGTGCCAGCAGCTTGGGACAGGGAGTTAACTATGGCTACACCTTC,CASSLGQGVNYGYTF
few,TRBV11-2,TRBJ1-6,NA,TGTGCCAGCAGCTTAACAGCTAATTCACCCCTCCACTTT,CASSLTANSPLHF
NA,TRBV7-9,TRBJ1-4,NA,TGTGCCACCAATTCTCGGGCAGGGGTTAATGAAAAACTGTTTTTT,CATNSRAGVNEKLFF
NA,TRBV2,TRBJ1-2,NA,TGTGCCAGCAGTGCTAGGCGATATGGCTACACCTTC,CASSARRYGYTF
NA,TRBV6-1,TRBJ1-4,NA,TGTGCCAGCAGTATTCTCGGGGGAGCGGAAAAACTGTTTTTT,CASSILGGAEKLFF
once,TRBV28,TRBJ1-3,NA,TGTGCCAGCAGATCCTTTTACGGAGGGCGCTCTGGAAACACCATATATTTT,CASRSFYGGRSGNTIYF
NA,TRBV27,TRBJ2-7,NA,TGTGCCAGCAGGAACCCGGGAGCCTACGAGCAGTACTTC,CASRNPGAYEQYF
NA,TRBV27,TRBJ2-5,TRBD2,TGTGCCAGCAGTTACCTAGCGGGTTTGGGTCAAGAGACCCAGTACTTC,CASSYLAGLGQETQYF
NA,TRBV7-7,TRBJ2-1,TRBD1,TGTGCCAGCAGCCAGGGGGTAGCTTCGGACAATGAGCAGTTCTTC,CASSQGVASDNEQFF
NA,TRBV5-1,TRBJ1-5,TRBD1,TGCGCCAGCAGCCCGTCGACAGGGGGCAATCAGCCCCAGCATTTT,CASSPSTGGNQPQHF
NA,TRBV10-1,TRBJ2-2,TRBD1,TGCGCCAGCTCGGGACAGGTGAACGGGGAGCTGTTTTTT,CASSGQVNGELFF
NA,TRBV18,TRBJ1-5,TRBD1,TGTGCCAGCTCACGAAGCCTGGACAGGAATCAGCCCCAGCATTTT,CASSRSLDRNQPQHF
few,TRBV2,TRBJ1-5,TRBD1,TGTGCCAGCAGCCCCGGGACAGGGGACCAGCCCCAGCATTTT,CASSPGTGDQPQHF
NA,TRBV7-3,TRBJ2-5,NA,TGTGCCAGCAGCTTAACCTCCGGGTGGGAAGAGACCCAGTACTTC,CASSLTSGWEETQYF
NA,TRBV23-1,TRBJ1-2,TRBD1,TGCGCCAGCAGAGACTGCAGGGGGCCAGGCTACACCTTC,CASRDCRGPGYTF
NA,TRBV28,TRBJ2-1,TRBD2,TGTGCCAGCAGGACTAGCGGGAGGGCCACTTCCAATGAGCAGTTCTTC,CASRTSGRATSNEQFF
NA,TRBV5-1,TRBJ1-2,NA,TGCGCCAGCAGCTTGGCCTCGGGGGGGCGAGCATATGGCTACACCTTC,CASSLASGGRAYGYTF
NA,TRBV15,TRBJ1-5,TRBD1,TGTGCCACCAGCAGAGGTGGACAGGGAGGGGTCGGCAATCAGCCCCAGCATTTT,CATSRGGQGGVGNQPQHF
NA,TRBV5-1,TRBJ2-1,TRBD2,TGCGCCAGCAGCTTTAGCGGGGGGGAAATTGGGCAGTTCTTC,CASSFSGGEIGQFF